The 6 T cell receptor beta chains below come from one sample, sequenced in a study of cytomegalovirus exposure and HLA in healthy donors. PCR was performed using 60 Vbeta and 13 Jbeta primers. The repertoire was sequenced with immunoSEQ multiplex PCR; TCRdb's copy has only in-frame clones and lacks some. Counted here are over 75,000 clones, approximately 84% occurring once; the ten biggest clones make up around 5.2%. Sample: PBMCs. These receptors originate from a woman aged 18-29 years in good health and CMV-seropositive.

CDR3 amino acids: CASSRSLILREKLFF. CDR3 in DNA: TGCGCCAGCAGTCGTAGTCTTATCCTGCGGGAAAAACTGTTTTTT. The chain employs TRBV23-1 and TRBJ1-4; D is undetermined. TRBV23-1 is designated an ORF whose function remains uncertain. CDR3 size: 15 residues. V was trimmed by 4 bases and J by 8 bases, leaving 17 bases between them.

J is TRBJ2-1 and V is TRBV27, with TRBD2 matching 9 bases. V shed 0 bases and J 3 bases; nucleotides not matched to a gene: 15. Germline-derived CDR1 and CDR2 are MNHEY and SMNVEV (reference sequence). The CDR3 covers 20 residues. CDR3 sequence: CASSLSMWVGSGSHYNEQFF. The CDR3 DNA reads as TGTGCCAGCAGTTTATCGATGTGGGTTGGTAGCGGGAGCCACTACAATGAGCAGTTCTTC.

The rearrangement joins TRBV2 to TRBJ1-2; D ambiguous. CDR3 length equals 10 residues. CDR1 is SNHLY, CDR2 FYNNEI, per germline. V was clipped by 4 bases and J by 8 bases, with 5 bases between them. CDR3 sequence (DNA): TGTGCCAGCAGTGCGGGAGGCTACACCTTC. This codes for CASSAGGYTF.

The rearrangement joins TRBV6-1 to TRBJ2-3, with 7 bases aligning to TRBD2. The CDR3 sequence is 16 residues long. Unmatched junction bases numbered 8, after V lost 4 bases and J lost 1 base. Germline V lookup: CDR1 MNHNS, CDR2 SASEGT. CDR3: CASSAVGGGGTDTQYF. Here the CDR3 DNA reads TGTGCCAGCAGTGCTGTGGGGGGAGGGGGCACAGATACGCAGTATTTT.

Here the CDR3 reads CASSPRGQKETQYF. The CDR3 nucleotides read TGTGCCAGCTCACCACGAGGGCAGAAAGAGACCCAGTACTTC. This chain uses TRBV18 with TRBJ2-5; maybe TRBD2 (5 bases). Deletions cut 1 base from V and 3 bases from J, with 9 bases between. CDR1 and CDR2 from the germline V gene are KGHSH and LQKENI. This CDR3 region has 14 residues.

CDR3 in amino acids: CASSPGTDQPQHF. The CDR3 bases are TGTGCCAGTAGCCCTGGGACTGATCAGCCCCAGCATTTT. This chain connects TRBV19 to TRBJ1-5; the D gene is possibly TRBD1 (5 bases). With 6 bases removed from V and 5 bases from J, the gap between germline ends came to 11 bases. Germline V gives CDR1 LNHDA, CDR2 SQIVND (reference sequence). The CDR3 consists of 13 residues.